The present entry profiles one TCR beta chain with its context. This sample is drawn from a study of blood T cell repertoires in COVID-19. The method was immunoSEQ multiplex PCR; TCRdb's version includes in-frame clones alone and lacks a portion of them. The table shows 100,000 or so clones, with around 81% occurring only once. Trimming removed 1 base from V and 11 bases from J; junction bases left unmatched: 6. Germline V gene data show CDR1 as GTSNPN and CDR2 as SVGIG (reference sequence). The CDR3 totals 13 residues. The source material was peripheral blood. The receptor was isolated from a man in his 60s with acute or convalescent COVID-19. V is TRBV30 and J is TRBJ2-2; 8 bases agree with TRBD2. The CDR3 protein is CAWSGRAGAELFF. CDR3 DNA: TGTGCCTGGAGTGGTCGAGCGGGGGCCGAGCTGTTTTTT. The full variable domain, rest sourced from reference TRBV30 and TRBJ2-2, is SQTIHQWPATLVQPVGSPLSLECTVEGTSNPNLYWYRQAAGRGLQLLFYSVGIGQISSEVPQNLSASRPQDRQFILSSKKLLLSDSGFYLCAWSGRAGAELFFGEGSRLTVL.